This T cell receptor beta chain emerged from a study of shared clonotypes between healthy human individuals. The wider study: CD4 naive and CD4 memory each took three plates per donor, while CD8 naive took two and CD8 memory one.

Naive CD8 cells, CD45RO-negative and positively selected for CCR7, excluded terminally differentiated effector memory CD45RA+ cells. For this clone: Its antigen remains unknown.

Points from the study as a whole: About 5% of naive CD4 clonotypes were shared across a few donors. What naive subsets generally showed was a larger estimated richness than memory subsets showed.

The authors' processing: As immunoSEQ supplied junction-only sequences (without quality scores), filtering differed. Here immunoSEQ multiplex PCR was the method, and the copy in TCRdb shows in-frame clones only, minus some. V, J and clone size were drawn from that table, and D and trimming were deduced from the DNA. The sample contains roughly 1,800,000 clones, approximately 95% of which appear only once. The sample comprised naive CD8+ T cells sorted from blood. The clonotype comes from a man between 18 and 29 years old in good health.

The CDR3 loop reads CASSQEWDRVPYEQYF. The DNA of the CDR3 is TGCGCCAGCAGCCAAGAATGGGACAGGGTCCCCTACGAGCAGTACTTC. This chain uses TRBV4-3 with TRBJ2-7, with 9 bases aligning to TRBD1. This CDR3 spans 16 amino acids. Trimming took 0 bases from V and 2 from J; bases not matched to a gene: 5. The V gene's germline CDR1 is LGHNA and CDR2 YSLEER.